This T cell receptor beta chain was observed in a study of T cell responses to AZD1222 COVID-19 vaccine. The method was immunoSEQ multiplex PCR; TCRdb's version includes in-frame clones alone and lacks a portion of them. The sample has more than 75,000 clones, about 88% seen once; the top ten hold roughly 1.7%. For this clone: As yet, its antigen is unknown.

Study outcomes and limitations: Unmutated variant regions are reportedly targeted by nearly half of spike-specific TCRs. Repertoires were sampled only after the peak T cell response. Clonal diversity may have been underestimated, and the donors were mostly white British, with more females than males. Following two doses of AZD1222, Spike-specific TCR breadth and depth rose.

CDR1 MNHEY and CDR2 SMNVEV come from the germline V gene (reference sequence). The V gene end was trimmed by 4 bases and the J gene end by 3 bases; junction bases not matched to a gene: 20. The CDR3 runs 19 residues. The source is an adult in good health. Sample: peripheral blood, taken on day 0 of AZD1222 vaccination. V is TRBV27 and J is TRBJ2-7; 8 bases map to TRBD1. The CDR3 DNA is TGTGCCAGCAGTTCCCGGACAGGGTGGAACGGAAAAGGGGTCTACGAGCAGTACTTC. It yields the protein CASSSRTGWNGKGVYEQYF.